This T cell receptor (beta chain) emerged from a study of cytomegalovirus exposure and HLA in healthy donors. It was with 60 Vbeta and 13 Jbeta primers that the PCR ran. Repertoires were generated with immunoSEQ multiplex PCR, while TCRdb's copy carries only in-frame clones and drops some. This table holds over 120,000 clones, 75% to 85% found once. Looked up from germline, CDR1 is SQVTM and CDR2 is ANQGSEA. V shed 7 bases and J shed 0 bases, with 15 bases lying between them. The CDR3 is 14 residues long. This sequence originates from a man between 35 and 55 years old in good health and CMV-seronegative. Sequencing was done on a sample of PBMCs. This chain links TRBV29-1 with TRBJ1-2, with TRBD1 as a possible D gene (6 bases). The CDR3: CSAYADRANYGYTF. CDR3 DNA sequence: TGCAGCGCGTATGCGGACAGAGCTAACTATGGCTACACCTTC.